These T cell receptor beta chains were read from a single sample in a study of T cell changes during pregnancy in multiple sclerosis. Assay: immunoSEQ multiplex PCR; the TCRdb copy retains only in-frame clones and omits some. The sample shows 100,000 to 110,000 clones, around 92% of them seen only once. The sequencing here drew on peripheral blood, taken after pregnancy. These receptors originate from a female donor with multiple sclerosis, enrolled in a pregnancy study. Both conserved end residues are part of each CDR3. A D gene is named only where the DNA matches it firmly. Expanded clones get a size class; other rows say once, few or many, or leave the size out.

TRBV7-6,TRBJ1-1,NA,NA,CASSLASGVNTEAFF,TGTGCCAGCAGCTTAGCCTCAGGCGTGAACACTGAAGCTTTCTTT
TRBV10-3,TRBJ2-1,TRBD2,NA,CAISESWGLAGGAYNEQFF,TGTGCCATCAGTGAGTCTTGGGGCCTAGCGGGAGGGGCCTACAATGAGCAGTTCTTC
TRBV30,TRBJ2-5,TRBD1,NA,CAWSVLGLGTGVGETQYF,TGTGCCTGGAGTGTACTAGGGTTAGGGACAGGGGTCGGGGAGACCCAGTACTTC
TRBV19,TRBJ2-3,NA,NA,CASSSSETSTDTQYF,TGTGCCAGTAGTAGTTCGGAGACTAGCACAGATACGCAGTATTTT
TRBV6-1,TRBJ1-5,NA,NA,CASSVTTSSNQPQHF,TGTGCCAGCAGTGTGACGACAAGTAGCAATCAGCCCCAGCATTTT
TRBV7-2,TRBJ2-2,TRBD2,NA,CASSFVPSGSTGELFF,TGTGCCAGCAGCTTCGTGCCAAGCGGGAGTACCGGGGAGCTGTTTTTT
TRBV19,TRBJ2-7,TRBD1,NA,CASSMIGQGDDEQYF,TGTGCCAGTAGTATGATTGGACAGGGGGATGACGAGCAGTACTTC
TRBV5-4,TRBJ2-7,NA,once,CASTRLETQAYEQYF,TGTGCCAGCACCAGACTCGAGACACAGGCCTACGAGCAGTACTTC
TRBV18,TRBJ2-7,NA,NA,CASSPGRHYEQYF,TGTGCCAGCTCACCGGGGAGACACTACGAGCAGTACTTC
TRBV19,TRBJ1-2,NA,NA,CASSTGANYGYTF,TGTGCCAGTAGTACAGGGGCTAACTATGGCTACACCTTC
TRBV12-5,TRBJ1-2,NA,NA,CASVPSGGGYGYTF,TGTGCTAGTGTCCCAAGCGGGGGTGGCTATGGCTACACCTTC
TRBV30,TRBJ2-3,TRBD2,NA,CAWSVWTSGKTDTQYF,TGTGCCTGGAGTGTCTGGACTAGCGGAAAGACAGATACGCAGTATTTT
TRBV19,TRBJ1-4,NA,NA,CASSTKTNSNEKLFF,TGTGCCAGTAGTACCAAGACAAACTCTAATGAAAAACTGTTTTTT
TRBV7-8,TRBJ1-6,TRBD1,NA,CASSSTGVNSPLHF,TGTGCCAGCAGCTCGACAGGGGTAAATTCACCCCTCCACTTT
TRBV4-3,TRBJ2-3,NA,NA,CASSQDGGMGQGGTDTQYF,TGCGCCAGCAGCCAGGATGGGGGGATGGGGCAGGGAGGCACAGATACGCAGTATTTT
TRBV5-4,TRBJ2-1,NA,NA,CASSSPGFNNEQFF,TGTGCCAGCAGCTCTCCGGGATTCAACAATGAGCAGTTCTTC
TRBV4-1,TRBJ2-7,TRBD1,few,CASSLPGQGYEQYF,TGCGCCAGCAGCCTTCCGGGACAGGGCTACGAGCAGTACTTC
TRBV6-6,TRBJ1-6,NA,NA,CASRAHSWDSPLHF,TGTGCCAGCAGGGCACACAGTTGGGATTCACCCCTCCACTTT
TRBV6-1,TRBJ2-3,NA,NA,CASSEALTDTQYF,TGTGCCAGCAGTGAAGCGTTAACAGATACGCAGTATTTT
TRBV27,TRBJ1-1,TRBD1,NA,CASSLTGGGTEAFF,TGTGCCAGCAGTTTGACAGGGGGAGGCACTGAAGCTTTCTTT
TRBV15,TRBJ1-2,NA,NA,CATSRVGAGATNYGYTF,TGTGCCACCAGCAGAGTAGGGGCAGGAGCTACTAACTATGGCTACACCTTC
TRBV6-6,TRBJ2-1,TRBD2,NA,CASSYSIAGGYNEQFF,TGTGCCAGCAGTTACTCGATAGCGGGAGGTTACAATGAGCAGTTCTTC
TRBV27,TRBJ1-1,NA,NA,CASSLQGTEAFF,TGTGCCAGCAGTCTCCAGGGGACTGAAGCTTTCTTT
TRBV10-3,TRBJ1-1,TRBD1,once,CAIRPGQGEGAEAFF,TGTGCCATCAGGCCGGGACAGGGGGAGGGCGCTGAAGCTTTCTTT
TRBV28,TRBJ1-2,NA,NA,CASSLSRGFNYGYTF,TGTGCCAGCAGTTTATCTCGGGGATTCAACTATGGCTACACCTTC
TRBV12-5,TRBJ2-7,NA,once,CASGLLSSYEQYF,TGTGCTAGTGGTTTGCTCAGTTCCTACGAGCAGTACTTC
TRBV2,TRBJ2-3,TRBD2,NA,CASSDPGGAGDTQYF,TGTGCCAGCAGTGACCCCGGGGGGGCTGGGGATACGCAGTATTTT
TRBV7-9,TRBJ1-4,NA,NA,CASSLSRRLTINEKLFF,TGTGCCAGCAGCTTATCCCGGCGGCTCACTATTAATGAAAAACTGTTTTTT
TRBV19,TRBJ2-7,TRBD2,NA,CASSPTLLTSAYEQYF,TGTGCCAGTAGCCCCACCCTCCTGACTAGCGCTTACGAGCAGTACTTC
TRBV6-1,TRBJ1-1,NA,NA,CASSEFVNTEAFF,TGTGCCAGCAGTGAATTCGTGAACACTGAAGCTTTCTTT
TRBV11-2,TRBJ2-2,TRBD2,NA,CASSSRHRVWGSGSRELFF,TGTGCCAGCAGCTCGAGACACAGGGTCTGGGGTAGCGGGAGCCGGGAGCTGTTTTTT
TRBV7-8,TRBJ2-3,NA,NA,CASSLVGFPDTQYF,TGTGCCAGCAGCTTGGTCGGTTTTCCAGATACGCAGTATTTT
TRBV9,TRBJ1-2,NA,NA,CASSVDLGGGYGYTF,TGTGCCAGCAGCGTAGATTTGGGGGGTGGCTATGGCTACACCTTC
TRBV19,TRBJ1-2,NA,NA,CASIDRAYGYTF,TGTGCCAGTATAGACAGAGCCTATGGCTACACCTTC